This T cell receptor (beta chain) was obtained from a study of Graves' ophthalmopathy and Graves' hyperthyroidism. A remark on this clonotype: Without the conserved terminal phenylalanine or tryptophan, this CDR3 likely stems from a read error. It is unclear where the CDR3 begins or ends on the DNA, so no DNA is shown, and the CDR3 is as TCRdb lists it.

Scientists amplified the TCR beta CDR3 regions from RNA transcripts. HTBI primers served in a first-round RT-PCR, which a second-round multiplex PCR followed. TCRdb passed the multiplex PCR reads through MiXCR, listing each CDR3 protein once. This table has more than 45,000 distinct CDR3 sequences, under 55% appearing once. Moderate-to-severe activity, CAS ≥3, NOSPECS ≥4 and duration under 3 months were recorded for donors with ophthalmopathy. None of the included patients had other autoimmune diseases, uncontrolled infections, pregnancy or lactation, as these led to exclusion. From its first to its last residue, the CDR3 has 8 amino acids. Germline CDR1 is SGHTA and CDR2 is FQGTGA.

V and J are TRBV7-3 and TRBJ1-6; the listed D gene, TRBD1, was not tested against the DNA. The TCR comes from an adult man with Graves' ophthalmopathy. Material for sequencing was peripheral blood. CDR3: CASSPGTH.